The clone carrying this TCR beta chain was seen once. Its matching antigen is unknown. Other DNA sequences in the same sample also yield this CDR3. The data were obtained in a study of Ad26.COV2.S vaccination and SARS-CoV-2 variants. Study results and caveats: Substantial breadth was reportedly displayed by spike-specific CD8+ and CD4+ T cell responses after vaccination.

Repertoires were generated with immunoSEQ multiplex PCR, while TCRdb's copy carries only in-frame clones and drops some. This table holds hundreds of thousands of clones, roughly 90% found once. The treatment: roughly 20 received Ad26.COV2.S at low or high dose, single or two shots; a few received placebo; per-sample allocation not given. Sampling was performed 63 days after the first vaccine or placebo injection. Boston hosted the donor, who was an adult aged 18-55 years. V lost 1 base to trimming and J lost 7 bases, with 10 bases between them. The CDR3 covers 14 residues. Germline loops: CDR1 SGHVS, CDR2 FQNEAQ.

The chain links TRBV7-8 to TRBJ1-4, with D possibly TRBD1 on 5 matching bases. The starting material was peripheral blood, obtained in a trial of Ad26.COV2.S vaccine versus placebo. The TCR comes from a person aged 18-65 years who received the Ad26.COV2.S COVID-19 vaccine or a placebo. CDR3 nucleotides: TGTGCCAGCAGCTTAGGTGGGGCAGGTGAAAAACTGTTTTTT. It specifies CASSLGGAGEKLFF.